The clone carrying this T cell receptor (beta chain) was seen only a few times. The collection from each donor was one heparinised blood draw averaging roughly 0.12 L. V shed 2 bases and J shed 7 bases, with 8 bases lying between them. Germline V gives CDR1 MGHDK, CDR2 SYGVNS. CDR3 length equals 12 residues. These data originate in a study of beta chain features in type 1 diabetes. Expressed TCRB transcripts were sequenced after all isolated RNA was converted to cDNA. Libraries were prepared by immunoSEQ multiplex PCR; TCRdb keeps only in-frame clonotypes and omits some of them. The table has around 500,000 clones, more than 9.5% seen once.

This receptor was identified in a woman under 30 in good health. The V and J genes are TRBV25-1 and TRBJ1-2; D remains unclear. Sequencing was performed on naive CD4+ T cells from blood. CDR3 in DNA: TGTGCCAGCAGTGAAAGGTTAGGTGGCTACACCTTC. This translates into CASSERLGGYTF.